The 7 T cell receptor beta chains below come from one sample, sequenced in a study of blood T cell repertoires in COVID-19. The data were produced by immunoSEQ multiplex PCR, yet TCRdb's version contains in-frame clones alone and is incomplete. The table has roughly 400,000 clones, more than 70% seen once; the top ten hold approximately 1.3%. The source material was PBMCs or T cells enriched from blood (not recorded which). The receptors originated from a woman aged 18 to 35 who had been exposed to COVID-19.

The chain carries TRBV7-2 and TRBJ1-3; D ambiguous. Germline CDR1 is SGHTA and CDR2 is FQGNSA. V was pared by 1 base and J by 2 bases, with 12 bases between. CDR3 length: 16 amino acids. CDR3 protein: CASSLVEGSAGNTIYF. As DNA, the CDR3 is TGTGCCAGCAGCTTAGTCGAGGGTTCGGCTGGAAACACCATATATTTT.

The V and J genes are TRBV28 and TRBJ1-1; TRBD1 is a possible D gene (5 bases). Germline V lookup: CDR1 MDHEN, CDR2 SYDVKM. V lost 10 bases to trimming and J lost 1 base, with 13 bases between them. CDR3 length equals 13 residues. Written as DNA, the CDR3 is TGTGCCACCCGCGGGGCCGGGAACACTGAAGCTTTCTTT. This gives the protein CATRGAGNTEAFF. Complete variable domain (other parts from reference TRBV28 and TRBJ1-1): DVKVTQSSRYLVKRTGEKVFLECVQDMDHENMFWYRQDPGLGLRLIYFSYDVKMKEKGDIPEGYSVSREKKERFSLILESASTNQTSMYLCATRGAGNTEAFFGQGTRLTVV.

This clone appeared once. V usage is TRBV2 and J usage is TRBJ1-5, with D hard to call. Trimming removed 6 bases at V and 7 bases at J, with 10 bases between. Looked up from germline, CDR1 is SNHLY and CDR2 is FYNNEI. This CDR3 has 12 amino acids. The CDR3 bases are TGTGCCAGCAGGGTTTCGGGACAGCCCCAGCATTTT. Its translation is CASRVSGQPQHF.

This chain joins TRBV18 and TRBJ2-7; 7 bases fit TRBD1. Germline V gene lookup returns CDR1 KGHSH and CDR2 LQKENI. Germline trimming cut 6 bases from V and 1 base from J; bases unmatched to any gene: 3. CDR3 length equals 13 residues. The chain's CDR3 is CASSQTGSYEQYF. DNA for the CDR3: TGTGCCAGCTCCCAGACAGGGTCCTACGAGCAGTACTTC. Full variable domain (rest looked up from reference TRBV18 and TRBJ2-7): NAGVMQNPRHLVRRRGQEARLRCSPMKGHSHVYWYRQLPEEGLKFMVYLQKENIIDESGMPKERFSAEFPKEGPSILRIQQVVRGDSAAYFCASSQTGSYEQYFGPGTRLTVT.

V and J are TRBV12-3 or TRBV12-4 and TRBJ1-1, with 7 bases fitting TRBD1. The J segment lost 7 bases and the V segment lost 8 bases, leaving 7 bases of the junction unmatched. The CDR3 length is 12 residues. CDR3 protein: CASHLGTVEAFF. The CDR3 region has the DNA TGTGCCAGCCACCTGGGGACAGTTGAAGCTTTCTTT.

This clone was recorded a few times. J is TRBJ2-4 and V is TRBV28; D possibly corresponds to TRBD1 (5 bases). This CDR3 contains 15 residues. V lost 5 bases and J 0 bases, leaving 11 bases between the germline ends. Germline V gives CDR1 MDHEN, CDR2 SYDVKM. The CDR3 reads CASSLGVLAKNIQYF. Written as DNA, the CDR3 is TGTGCCAGCAGTCTAGGGGTCCTAGCCAAAAACATTCAGTACTTC.

This clone appeared once. In nucleotides, the CDR3 is TGCGCCAGCAGCCCCTTAGGTAGCGGGATTGGCGGTGAGCAGTTCTTC. Protein sequence: CASSPLGSGIGGEQFF. The chain has TRBV5-1 and TRBJ2-1; 8 nucleotides line up with TRBD2. Germline-derived CDR1 and CDR2 are SGHRS and YFSETQ. V was pared by 4 bases and J by 9 bases, with 15 bases of the junction left unmatched. The CDR3 runs to 16 residues.